The next 4 T cell receptor beta chains were all read from a single sample in a study of regulatory T cells in long-lasting Graves disease. Time point noted: persistent/refractory GD, antithyroid drugs over 5 years with positive TRAb. PBMCs were the source of the RNA used for TCR sequencing. Arm-PCR of CDR3 regions and iRepertoire HTBI primers were used to build TCR beta libraries. TCRdb re-derived calls from the multiplex PCR reads in MiXCR, one entry per CDR3 protein. The sample yields about 430,000 distinct CDR3 sequences, around 20% seen once. The sample in question was peripheral blood mononuclear cells (PBMCs), obtained when the disease was refractory, from a patient treated with antithyroid drugs. These receptors all come from a female donor with Graves disease.

The J gene is TRBJ1-6, the V gene TRBV6-1, with a weak D call TRBD1 (6 bases). The CDR3 length is 17 residues. Deletions cut 3 bases from V and 6 bases from J, with 18 bases between. CDR1 MNHNS and CDR2 SASEGT come from the germline V gene. In nucleotides, the CDR3 is TGTGCCAGCAGTGACCCTCCAGACGGACAGATTAATTCACCCCTCCACTTT. Translated: CASSDPPDGQINSPLHF.

The sample holds many counts of this clonotype. The chain links TRBV12-3 or TRBV12-4 to TRBJ2-7; 7 nucleotides match TRBD2. The J segment lost 4 bases and the V segment lost 7 bases, leaving 19 bases of the junction unmatched. This CDR3 is built from 17 residues. CDR3 nucleotides: TGTGCCAGCAAACGGTGGGGAACCTCTGGGGGGGAGTACGAGCAGTACTTC. Amino acid sequence: CASKRWGTSGGEYEQYF.

As DNA, the CDR3 is TGCAGTGCTAGAGCCTCGCGGGGAGAGTATAGCAATCAGCCCCAGCATTTT. It translates to CSARASRGEYSNQPQHF. This chain joins TRBV20-1 and TRBJ1-5; D is ambiguous. V was trimmed by 1 base and J by 0 bases, leaving 16 bases between them. Germline V CDR1 and CDR2: DFQATT, SNEGSKA (reference sequence). The CDR3 loop spans 17 amino acids.

The chain joins TRBV11-2 to TRBJ1-5, with 9 bases lining up with TRBD1. The CDR3 runs to 16 residues. In germline, CDR1 is SGHAT, CDR2 FQNNGV. V dropped 1 base and J dropped 2; count of bases not matched to a gene: 3. CDR3: CASSLGTGAGNQPQHF. In DNA, the CDR3 is TGTGCCAGCAGCTTAGGGACAGGGGCGGGCAATCAGCCCCAGCATTTT.